Described below is a single T cell receptor beta chain sequence and its context. Under the authors' procedure: By means of reference gene primer amplification, nucleated cell counts were estimated. This table comes from immunoSEQ multiplex PCR, and its TCRdb copy is limited to in-frame clones, with some not included. V and J calls and clone size come straight from that table; D and trimming were deduced from the DNA. The profile covers fewer than 300,000 clones, with 81% appearing a single time and roughly 2.9% taken by the ten largest. The V gene's germline CDR1 is MGHRA and CDR2 YSYEKL. V trimming: 4 bases; J trimming: 1 base; junction bases outside the gene matches: 6. There are 15 residues in the CDR3. This sample stems from a study of blood T cell repertoires in COVID-19. In the study overall: Samples representing acute and convalescent COVID-19 were sourced from the United States, Italy and Spain. PBMCs, B-cell-depleted T cells, or T cells provided the cDNA or gDNA that made up the material.

This sequence was found in a woman aged 55 to 70 with active or convalescent COVID-19. The sequenced sample consisted of peripheral blood. The chain joins TRBV4-1 to TRBJ2-5; 7 bases agree with TRBD2. In DNA, the CDR3 is TGCGCCAGCAGCCTTACTTGGGGGGGCCAAGAGACCCAGTACTTC. This gives the protein CASSLTWGGQETQYF.